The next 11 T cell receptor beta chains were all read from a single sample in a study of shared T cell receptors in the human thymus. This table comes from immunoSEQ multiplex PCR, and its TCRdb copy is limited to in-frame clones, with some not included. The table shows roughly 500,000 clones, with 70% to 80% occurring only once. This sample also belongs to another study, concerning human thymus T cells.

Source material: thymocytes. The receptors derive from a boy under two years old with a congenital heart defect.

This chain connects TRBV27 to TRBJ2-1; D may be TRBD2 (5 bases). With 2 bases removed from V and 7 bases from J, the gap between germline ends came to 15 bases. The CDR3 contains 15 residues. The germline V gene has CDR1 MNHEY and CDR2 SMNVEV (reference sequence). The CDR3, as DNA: TGTGCCAGCAGTTTAAGCGGACCCGGCGAGAATGAGCAGTTCTTC. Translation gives CASSLSGPGENEQFF.

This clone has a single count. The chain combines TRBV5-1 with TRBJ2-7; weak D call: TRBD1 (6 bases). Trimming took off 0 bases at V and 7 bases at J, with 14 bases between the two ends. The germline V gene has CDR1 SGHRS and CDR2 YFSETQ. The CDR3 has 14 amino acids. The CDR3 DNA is TGCGCCAGCAGCTTGGTAGGGGACAAACGGGAGCAGTACTTC. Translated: CASSLVGDKREQYF. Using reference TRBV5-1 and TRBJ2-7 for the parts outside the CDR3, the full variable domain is KAGVTQTPRYLIKTRGQQVTLSCSPISGHRSVSWYQQTPGQGLQFLFEYFSETQRNKGNFPGRFSGRQFSNSRSEMNVSTLELGDSALYLCASSLVGDKREQYFGPGTRLTVT.

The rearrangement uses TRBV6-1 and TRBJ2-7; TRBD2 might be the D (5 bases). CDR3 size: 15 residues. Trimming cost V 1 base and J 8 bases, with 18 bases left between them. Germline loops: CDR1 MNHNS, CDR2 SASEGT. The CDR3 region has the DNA TGTGCCAGCAGTGAAGGGGCGGGTAGCCCTTTTAAGCAGTACTTC. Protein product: CASSEGAGSPFKQYF.

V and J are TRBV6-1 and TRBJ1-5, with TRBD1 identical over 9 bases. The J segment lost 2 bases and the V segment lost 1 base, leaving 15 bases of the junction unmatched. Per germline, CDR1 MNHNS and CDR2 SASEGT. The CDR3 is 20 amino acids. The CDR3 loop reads CASSEVGTGNTRGGNQPQHF. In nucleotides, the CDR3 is TGTGCCAGCAGTGAAGTGGGGACAGGGAACACTCGGGGGGGCAATCAGCCCCAGCATTTT.

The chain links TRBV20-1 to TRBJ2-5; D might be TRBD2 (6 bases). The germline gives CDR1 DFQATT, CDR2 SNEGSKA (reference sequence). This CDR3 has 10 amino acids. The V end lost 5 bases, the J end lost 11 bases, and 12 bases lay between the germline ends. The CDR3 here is CSAHRDWQYF. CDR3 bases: TGCAGTGCTCACCGGGACTGGCAGTACTTC.

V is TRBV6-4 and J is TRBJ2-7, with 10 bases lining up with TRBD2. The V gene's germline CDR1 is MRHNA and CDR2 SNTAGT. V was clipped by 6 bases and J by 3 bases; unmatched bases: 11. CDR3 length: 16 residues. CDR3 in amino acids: CASSPRASGRGYEQYF. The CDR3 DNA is TGTGCCAGCAGCCCCCGGGCTAGCGGGAGAGGCTACGAGCAGTACTTC.

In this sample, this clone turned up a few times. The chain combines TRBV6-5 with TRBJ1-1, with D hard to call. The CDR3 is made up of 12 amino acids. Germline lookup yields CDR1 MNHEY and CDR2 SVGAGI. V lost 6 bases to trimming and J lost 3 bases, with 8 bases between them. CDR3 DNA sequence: TGTGCCAGCAGGAGAGAGGACACTGAAGCTTTCTTT. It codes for CASRREDTEAFF.

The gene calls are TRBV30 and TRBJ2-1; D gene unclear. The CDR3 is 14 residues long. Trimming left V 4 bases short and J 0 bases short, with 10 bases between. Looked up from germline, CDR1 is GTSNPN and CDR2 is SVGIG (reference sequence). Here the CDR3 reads CAWNEMASYNEQFF. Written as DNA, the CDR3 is TGTGCCTGGAATGAAATGGCCTCCTACAATGAGCAGTTCTTC.

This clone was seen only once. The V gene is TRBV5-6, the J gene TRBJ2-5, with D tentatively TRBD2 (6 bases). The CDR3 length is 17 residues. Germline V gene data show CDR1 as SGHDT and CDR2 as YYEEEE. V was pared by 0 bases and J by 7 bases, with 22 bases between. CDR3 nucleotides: TGTGCCAGCAGCTTGGCGCCGATTAGCGGTCCTCCAGTGACCCAGTACTTC. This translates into CASSLAPISGPPVTQYF.

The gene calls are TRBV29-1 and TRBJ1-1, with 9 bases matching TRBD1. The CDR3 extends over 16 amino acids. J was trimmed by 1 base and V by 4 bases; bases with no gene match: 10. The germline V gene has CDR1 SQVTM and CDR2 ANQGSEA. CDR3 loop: CSVGLGTGSRNTEAFF. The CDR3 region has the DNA TGCAGCGTTGGTTTGGGGACAGGGAGTAGGAACACTGAAGCTTTCTTT.

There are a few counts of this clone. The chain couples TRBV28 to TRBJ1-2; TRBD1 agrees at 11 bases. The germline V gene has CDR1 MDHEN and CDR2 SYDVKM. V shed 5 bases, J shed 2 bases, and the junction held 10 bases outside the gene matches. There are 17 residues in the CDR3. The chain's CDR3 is CASSRNTGQGANYGYTF. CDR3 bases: TGTGCCAGCAGTCGAAACACCGGACAGGGGGCAAACTATGGCTACACCTTC.